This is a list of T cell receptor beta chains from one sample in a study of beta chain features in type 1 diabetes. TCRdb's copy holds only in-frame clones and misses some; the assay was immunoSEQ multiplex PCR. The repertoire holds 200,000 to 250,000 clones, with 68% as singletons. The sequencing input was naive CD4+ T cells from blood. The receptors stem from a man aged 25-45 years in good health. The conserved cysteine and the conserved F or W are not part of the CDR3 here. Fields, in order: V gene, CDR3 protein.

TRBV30 AWSLTGGSQETQY
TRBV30 AWSVVRPYTEAF
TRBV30 AWHPGTRYNEQF
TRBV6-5 ASTEAGEERETQY
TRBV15 ATQLEFEQF
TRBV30 AWSPGSTDTQY
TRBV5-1 ASSLGTGREQY
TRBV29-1 SVEKNGRSEQF
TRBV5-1 ASSLGQQPYEQY
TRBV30 AWSVGKTEAF
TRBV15 ATSPSSGGAF
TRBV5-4 ASSAGTGVSYEQY
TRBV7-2 ASSLRGFQETQY
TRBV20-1 SAEEGYEQF
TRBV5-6 ASSLRGRYEQY
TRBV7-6 ASSLRTDDTDTQY
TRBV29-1 SVPGQGAGSTEAF
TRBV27 ASKAGSGNTIY
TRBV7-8 ASSLTSGRYLPGNTQY
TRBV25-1 ASSEQDRGNYGYT
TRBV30 AWRGATGELF
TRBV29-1 SVLGLEITDTQY
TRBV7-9 ASSLARSYEQY
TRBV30 AWTPLPYNEQF
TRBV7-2 ASGQVYNEQF
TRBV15 ATSRSSSGVLYNEQF
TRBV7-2 ASSSETGRTDTQY
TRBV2 ASSEARGKIAKNIQY
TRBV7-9 ASSPRGGSDTQY
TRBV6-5 ASSYPGVDYNEQF
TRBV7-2 ASSPRWELF
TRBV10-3 ATDLAGGYNEQF
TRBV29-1 SVENEVPNTEAF
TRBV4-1 ASSQEDGYEQY
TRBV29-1 SVQRSTDTQY
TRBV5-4 ASSLPGTDDNEQF
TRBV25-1 ASSEVTGKGNEQF
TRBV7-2 ASSHRTGRVDTQY
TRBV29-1 SGKQGDTQY